This is a list of T cell receptor beta chains from one sample in a study of sequential checkpoint blockade in melanoma. The method was immunoSEQ multiplex PCR; TCRdb's version includes in-frame clones alone and lacks a portion of them. The data contain some 17,000 clones, about 80% of them singletons. The sample was CD8+ T cells sorted from blood (inferred from file names), taken from a patient given nivolumab and ipilimumab in sequence. These receptors were collected from a human donor with melanoma. Each CDR3 is given with its conserved first and last residue. The D gene is left open where the match is weak. A clone size is listed for some rows: how often the clone was seen (once, few, many), or a class if it is expanded.

>.|TRBJ2-7|.|TRBV7-6
CASSLVTGSSYEQYF
TGTGCCAGCAGCTTAGTTACTGGTAGCTCCTACGAGCAGTACTTC
>few|TRBJ1-1|.|TRBV5-4
CASSPWEAGIRNTEAFF
TGTGCCAGCAGCCCCTGGGAGGCCGGCATCAGGAACACTGAAGCTTTCTTT
>.|TRBJ1-4|TRBD1|TRBV7-8
CASSLTGAREKLFF
TGTGCCAGCAGCTTGACAGGGGCACGGGAAAAACTGTTTTTT
>.|TRBJ1-5|TRBD1|TRBV7-2
CASSHRGPNQPQHF
TGTGCCAGCAGCCACAGGGGCCCCAATCAGCCCCAGCATTTT
>once|TRBJ2-7|TRBD1|TRBV11-3
CASSLRDSQEQYF
TGTGCCAGCAGCTTACGGGACAGCCAAGAGCAGTACTTC
>.|TRBJ2-7|.|TRBV25-1
CASSLYEQYF
TGTGCCAGCAGCCTCTACGAGCAGTACTTC
>.|TRBJ1-5|TRBD1|TRBV2
CASSQTGAWHQPQHF
TGTGCCAGCAGTCAGACAGGGGCTTGGCATCAGCCCCAGCATTTT
>.|TRBJ1-4|.|TRBV18
CASSPPRESEKLFF
TGTGCCAGCTCACCACCAAGGGAGTCTGAAAAACTGTTTTTT
>.|TRBJ2-1|TRBD1|TRBV10-3
CAISEVGQNNEQFF
TGTGCCATCAGTGAAGTGGGACAGAACAATGAGCAGTTCTTC
>.|TRBJ2-6|.|TRBV12-1
CASSGDRKGASGANVLTF
TGTGCCAGCAGCGGGGACAGGAAGGGGGCCTCTGGGGCCAACGTCCTGACTTTC
>few|TRBJ2-2|TRBD1|TRBV6-5
CASSYSPGQGSGELFF
TGTGCCAGCAGTTACTCTCCGGGACAGGGGTCGGGGGAGCTGTTTTTT